This TCR beta chain was retrieved from a study of tumour-infiltrating T cells in Burkitt lymphoma. For the study at large: Overall and progression-free survival were predicted by productive clonality.

Germline loops: CDR1 MNHNY, CDR2 SVGAGI (reference sequence). The CDR3 covers 14 residues. Trimming took 6 bases from V and 1 from J, leaving 11 bases between them. Sequenced by immunoSEQ multiplex PCR; TCRdb stores in-frame clones only, minus some. The table includes about 3,300 clones, about 14% detected once. Of note for this clone: Its antigen is as yet unknown.

Study-wide points: Several public clonotypes were shared across many Burkitt lymphoma patients.

The chain uses TRBV6-6 and TRBJ2-3; D remains unclear. This sequence originates from a human donor with Burkitt lymphoma. Input material: tumor tissue. The CDR3 DNA follows: TGTGCCAGCAGATCCCTCTCGGGCACAGATACGCAGTATTTT. Protein: CASRSLSGTDTQYF.